Presented here are 9 T cell receptor beta chains from one specimen sequenced in a study of T-cell reconstitution after alpha-beta-depleted transplantation in children. Unique molecular identifiers were built into the TCRbeta library. TCRdb reprocessed the PCR reads with MiXCR, giving one entry per CDR3 protein. Of more than 400,000 distinct CDR3 sequences detected, around two fifths appear once; the ten largest clones hold under 35%. The specimen was PBMCs, collected before TCRalphabeta/CD19-depleted stem cell transplant. Receptors were obtained from a girl aged 2 to 10 with aplastic anemia, due to receive a stem cell transplant.

DNA for the CDR3: TGTGCCAGCAGCCTGTCCCCCCGGGGGAGCACAGATACGCAGTATTTT. It yields the protein CASSLSPRGSTDTQYF. This chain joins TRBV27 and TRBJ2-3; perhaps TRBD2 as D (6 bases). The CDR3 consists of 16 residues. V lost 6 bases to trimming and J lost 0 bases, with 16 bases between them. CDR1 is MNHEY and CDR2 is SMNVEV in the germline V gene (reference sequence).

V gene TRBV12-3 or TRBV12-4 combines with J gene TRBJ1-1; D call uncertain. The CDR3 length is 15 residues. The ends were cut back, 2 bases at V and 1 base at J, with 11 bases in the middle. The CDR3 sequence: CASSLMEVANTEAFF. CDR3 bases: TGTGCCAGCAGTTTAATGGAGGTGGCGAACACTGAAGCTTTCTTT.

The rearrangement uses TRBV5-1 and TRBJ2-3, with D possibly matching TRBD1 (5 bases). CDR3 size: 15 residues. Deletions cut 4 bases from V and 2 bases from J, with 14 bases between. Germline V gene data show CDR1 as SGHRS and CDR2 as YFSETQ. This CDR3 is CASSRDSFYTDTQYF. The DNA of the CDR3 is TGCGCCAGCAGCCGTGACAGTTTTTACACAGATACGCAGTATTTT. The variable domain in full, with the rest retrieved from reference TRBV5-1 and TRBJ2-3, is KAGVTQTPRYLIKTRGQQVTLSCSPISGHRSVSWYQQTPGQGLQFLFEYFSETQRNKGNFPGRFSGRQFSNSRSEMNVSTLELGDSALYLCASSRDSFYTDTQYFGPGTRLTVL.

The chain recombines TRBV29-1 with TRBJ2-5, with D unresolved. This CDR3 is built from 11 residues. V lost 4 bases to trimming and J lost 5 bases, with 8 bases between them. Germline V gene sequence: CDR1 SQVTM, CDR2 ANQGSEA. The CDR3 coding sequence is TGCAGCGTTGGAGATGTGGAGACCCAGTACTTC. Translated: CSVGDVETQYF.

The chain couples TRBV5-1 to TRBJ1-1; 9 bases are a match to TRBD1. J gave up 5 bases and V 4 bases, and 15 bases lay outside the gene matches. The CDR3 extends over 17 amino acids. Germline lookup yields CDR1 SGHRS and CDR2 YFSETQ. The CDR3 DNA reads as TGCGCCAGCAGCGACGGGACAGGGACCCCTGGGGGGACTGAAGCTTTCTTT. As protein: CASSDGTGTPGGTEAFF. The entire variable domain, with the rest obtained from reference TRBV5-1 and TRBJ1-1, is as follows: KAGVTQTPRYLIKTRGQQVTLSCSPISGHRSVSWYQQTPGQGLQFLFEYFSETQRNKGNFPGRFSGRQFSNSRSEMNVSTLELGDSALYLCASSDGTGTPGGTEAFFGQGTRLTVV.

The chain couples TRBV28 to TRBJ1-6, with 9 bases that match TRBD1. This CDR3 is built from 16 residues. V trimming: 5 bases; J trimming: 7 bases; junction bases outside the gene matches: 9. Germline CDR1 is MDHEN and CDR2 is SYDVKM. This chain's CDR3 is CASSTQGTGRNSPLHF. CDR3 in DNA: TGTGCCAGCAGTACCCAGGGGACAGGGCGCAATTCACCCCTCCACTTT.

The table lists this clonotype with many counts. This chain joins TRBV28 and TRBJ2-7, with 9 positions matching TRBD2. The CDR3 has 14 residues. The V segment lost 6 bases and the J segment 0 bases; nucleotides outside the gene matches: 3. Germline V gene lookup returns CDR1 MDHEN and CDR2 SYDVKM. The CDR3 nucleotides read TGTGCCAGCAGCCAACTAGCGGGCTCCTACGAGCAGTACTTC. As protein: CASSQLAGSYEQYF.

V is TRBV7-9 and J is TRBJ2-1; perhaps TRBD2 as D (6 bases). CDR1 and CDR2 from the germline V gene are SEHNR and FQNEAQ (reference sequence). With 3 bases removed from V and 8 bases from J, the gap between germline ends came to 14 bases. The CDR3 length is 14 residues. The CDR3 DNA sequence: TGTGCCAGCAGCTTGGCGGGAAGGGTCGATGAGCAGTTCTTC. It codes for CASSLAGRVDEQFF. The whole variable domain, filled in from reference TRBV7-9 and TRBJ2-1, reads DTGVSQNPRHKITKRGQNVTFRCDPISEHNRLYWYRQTLGQGPEFLTYFQNEAQLEKSRLLSDRFSAERPKGSFSTLEIQRTEQGDSAMYLCASSLAGRVDEQFFGPGTRLTVL.

This clonotype was seen a few times. The chain employs TRBV5-1 and TRBJ2-7; D perhaps matches TRBD2 (5 bases). Germline V gene sequence: CDR1 SGHRS, CDR2 YFSETQ. Trimming shortened V by 4 bases and J by 0 bases, and 14 bases separated the two germline ends. The CDR3 spans 15 residues. The CDR3 nucleotides read TGCGCCAGCAGCCCCCCGTCTAGCATCTCCTACGAGCAGTACTTC. Protein product: CASSPPSSISYEQYF.